The entry below gives a single TCR beta chain sequence along with its context. Antigen specificity is unknown. This sample was taken from a study of OX40 agonist ivuxolimab in advanced cancers. Study summary: Cancers in dose escalation were hepatocellular, melanoma, renal cell and head and neck.

CDR3 length: 16 residues. Germline assignment: CDR1 LNHDA and CDR2 SQIVND (reference sequence). J was trimmed by 12 bases and V by 6 bases; bases with no gene match: 19. Study results and limitations: CD4+ and CD8+ blood T cells expanded clonally by week 6 at 0.1 to 3.0 mg/kg. It was not determined which antigens were specifically recognized by the peripheral T cells that had undergone clonal expansion. Partial responders at 0.1-3.0 mg/kg showed near-lowest clonal expansion.

TCRdb keeps only in-frame clones here, not all; method: immunoSEQ multiplex PCR. The sample contains under 80,000 clones, less than 85% of which appear only once. V and J are TRBV19 and TRBJ2-2, with 7 positions matching TRBD1. The clonotype originates from an adult with an advanced solid tumor such as melanoma, head and neck, liver or kidney cancer. The sequencing used CD4+ or CD8+ T cells sorted from blood, collected in a trial of the OX40 agonist ivuxolimab. CDR3 protein: CASRLNRGRLTGQLFF. The CDR3 DNA sequence: TGTGCCAGTAGGTTAAACAGGGGACGCTTAACTGGGCAGCTGTTTTTT. Complete variable domain (other parts from reference TRBV19 and TRBJ2-2): DGGITQSPKYLFRKEGQNVTLSCEQNLNHDAMYWYRQDPGQGLRLIYYSQIVNDFQKGDIAEGYSVSREKKESFPLTVTSAQKNPTAFYLCASRLNRGRLTGQLFFGEGSRLTVL.